The rows below give T cell receptor beta chains drawn from one sample of a study of blood T cells in healthy people across ages. A single record per CDR3 protein comes from TCRdb applying MiXCR to the 5' RACE reads. The table has 700,000 or so distinct CDR3 sequences, around 43% seen once. Material for sequencing was blood. These receptors all come from an older man in good health. Each CDR3 is given with its conserved first and last residue. D genes are given only for firm matches. Part of the rows lack a size; the others show once, few, many or a class for expanded clones.

>TRBV4-3|TRBJ1-2|TRBD1|-
CASSQSPTGSNYGYTF
TGCGCCAGCAGTCAGAGCCCGACAGGGTCTAACTATGGCTACACCTTC
>TRBV11-1|TRBJ2-7|-|few
CASSRDPASEQYF
TGTGCCAGCAGCCGGGACCCCGCATCCGAGCAGTACTTC
>TRBV20-1|TRBJ2-4|TRBD1|few
CSAPTGSSKNIQYF
TGCAGTGCTCCGACAGGGTCATCCAAAAACATTCAGTACTTC
>TRBV6-2/TRBV6-3|TRBJ2-3|TRBD1|few
CASSLSTGNTQYF
TGTGCCAGCAGCCTATCGACAGGGAATACGCAGTATTTT
>TRBV6-4|TRBJ2-1|-|few
CASSRDTSGYEQFF
TGTGCCAGCAGTCGGGATACCAGTGGGTATGAGCAGTTCTTC
>TRBV20-1|TRBJ2-3|TRBD2|-
CSAKSGKLTDTQYF
TGCAGTGCTAAAAGCGGGAAGCTGACAGATACGCAGTATTTT
>TRBV7-2|TRBJ2-7|TRBD1|-
CASSSRGQVRDEQYF
TGTGCCAGCAGCTCGCGGGGACAGGTGCGCGACGAGCAGTACTTC
>TRBV14|TRBJ1-6|TRBD1|-
CASTGQGWNSPLHF
TGTGCCAGCACCGGACAGGGTTGGAATTCACCCCTCCACTTT
>TRBV9|TRBJ2-1|TRBD2|-
CASSETSGDPSYNEQFF
TGTGCCAGCAGCGAGACTAGCGGGGACCCTTCCTACAATGAGCAGTTCTTC
>TRBV6-2/TRBV6-3|TRBJ1-5|TRBD1|-
CASRERGQLHQPQHF
TGTGCCAGCAGAGAACGGGGACAGTTACATCAGCCCCAGCATTTT
>TRBV30|TRBJ2-1|TRBD2|few
CAWSVLAGDEQFF
TGTGCCTGGAGTGTGCTAGCGGGAGATGAGCAGTTCTTC
>TRBV6-2/TRBV6-3|TRBJ1-2|TRBD1|-
CASAGQGSYGYTF
TGTGCCAGCGCGGGACAGGGTTCCTATGGCTACACCTTC
>TRBV3-1|TRBJ2-1|TRBD1|once
CASSARQGTNEQFF
TGTGCCAGCAGCGCGCGACAGGGGACGAATGAGCAGTTCTTC
>TRBV9|TRBJ2-3|TRBD2|-
CASSVPFTSGGSISTDTQYF
TGTGCCAGCAGCGTGCCCTTCACTAGCGGGGGATCCATTAGCACAGATACGCAGTATTTT
>TRBV20-1|TRBJ2-5|TRBD2|-
CSATGLAGVGETQYF
TGCAGTGCCACAGGACTAGCGGGGGTGGGAGAGACCCAGTACTTC
>TRBV2|TRBJ2-7|-|few
CASSFQPTREQYF
TGTGCCAGCAGTTTTCAACCGACTCGCGAGCAGTACTTC
>TRBV9|TRBJ2-5|-|-
CASSPRDGQETQYF
TGTGCCAGCAGCCCTCGGGACGGCCAAGAGACCCAGTACTTC
>TRBV7-3|TRBJ2-1|TRBD2|few
CASSNLLAGGLREQFF
TGTGCCAGCAGCAACCTTTTAGCGGGAGGGCTACGGGAGCAGTTCTTC
>TRBV4-1|TRBJ2-1|TRBD1|-
CASSQARDRGGETQFF
TGCGCCAGCAGCCAAGCCCGGGACAGGGGAGGGGAGACCCAGTTCTTC
>TRBV6-2/TRBV6-3|TRBJ2-5|TRBD1|few
CASSYNGQGRQTQYF
TGTGCCAGCAGTTACAATGGACAGGGAAGGCAGACCCAGTACTTC
>TRBV3-1|TRBJ1-2|TRBD1|-
CASRVGQGYSGYTF
TGTGCCAGCAGAGTTGGACAGGGGTATAGTGGCTACACCTTC
>TRBV6-1|TRBJ2-7|-|few
CASSESSRGEQYF
TGTGCCAGCAGTGAGTCCAGCCGGGGCGAGCAGTACTTC
>TRBV2|TRBJ2-3|-|-
CASSDFGHKSTDTQYF
TGTGCCAGCAGTGATTTCGGGCACAAAAGCACAGATACGCAGTATTTT
>TRBV20-1|TRBJ2-7|TRBD2|-
CSARDGSGGPEQYF
TGCAGTGCTAGAGACGGGTCGGGGGGACCCGAGCAGTACTTC
>TRBV6-1|TRBJ1-1|-|-
CASIEGYTEAFF
TGTGCCAGCATAGAGGGATACACTGAAGCTTTCTTT
>TRBV27|TRBJ2-7|TRBD2|few
CASSFGREVPYEQYF
TGTGCCAGCAGTTTCGGGCGGGAGGTTCCCTACGAGCAGTACTTC
>TRBV7-2|TRBJ2-7|TRBD1|many
CASSSNPGQGRREQYF
TGTGCCAGCAGCTCTAATCCGGGACAGGGGAGGAGAGAGCAGTACTTC